This TCR beta chain came from a study of T-cell memory formation after mild COVID-19. This clonotype turned up a few times. The CDR3 covers 14 residues. Germline values: CDR1 KGHDR, CDR2 SFDVKD. V lost 4 bases and J 4 bases, leaving 10 bases between the germline ends. MiXCR, applied by TCRdb to the 5' RACE reads, yields one record per CDR3 protein. The table lists 430,000 or so distinct CDR3 sequences, more than 20% of them singletons, with around 12% in the top ten. The V gene is TRBV24-1, the J gene TRBJ2-1, with D possibly TRBD1 on 6 matching bases. Sequenced material: PBMCs or a T cell subset sorted from them (not recorded which). This TCR was sampled from an adult woman who had mild COVID-19 (a few samples of this study predate the infection). Cell type and time point are not known. This chain's CDR3 is CATSDGQIYNEQFF. Here the CDR3 DNA reads TGTGCCACCAGTGACGGACAGATTTACAATGAGCAGTTCTTC.